The 20 T cell receptor beta chains below all came from one sample that was sequenced in a study of technical replicates of blood from a handful of donors. Measured with immunoSEQ multiplex PCR; TCRdb has only the in-frame clones, and not every one. The sample has about 84,000 clones; 95% to 98% are singletons. The sequencing input was T cells isolated from PBMCs. Receptors originate from a human donor in good health.

V gene TRBV4-1 combines with J gene TRBJ2-5; D may be TRBD1 (5 bases). V was shortened by 3 bases and J by 7 bases, with 21 bases between the two germline ends. Germline lookup yields CDR1 MGHRA and CDR2 YSYEKL. CDR3 length equals 16 residues. In DNA, the CDR3 is TGCGCCAGCAGCCAGGACACCCAGGGCCCCCATAGGACCCAGTACTTC. Protein sequence: CASSQDTQGPHRTQYF.

The V call is TRBV5-4, the J call TRBJ1-1; no clear D gene. Per germline, CDR1 SGHNT and CDR2 YYREEE (reference sequence). This CDR3 has 14 amino acids. The V end was cut by 0 bases, the J end by 3 bases, with 9 bases between. In DNA form, the CDR3 reads TGTGCCAGCAGCTTGGGCGGCGGGGACACTGAAGCTTTCTTT. It codes for CASSLGGGDTEAFF.

This clone appeared a single time. The chain uses TRBV9 and TRBJ2-3, with D possibly TRBD1 on 5 matching bases. The CDR3 covers 13 residues. V was pared by 3 bases and J by 6 bases, with 11 bases between. The germline CDR1 and CDR2 sequences are SGDLS and YYNGEE. CDR3 amino acids: CASSGGRSDTQYF. The CDR3 bases are TGTGCCAGCAGCGGGGGCCGATCGGATACGCAGTATTTT. The full variable domain, completed using reference TRBV9 and TRBJ2-3, is DSGVTQTPKHLITATGQRVTLRCSPRSGDLSVYWYQQSLDQGLQFLIQYYNGEERAKGNILERFSAQQFPDLHSELNLSSLELGDSALYFCASSGGRSDTQYFGPGTRLTVL.

J is TRBJ2-3 and V is TRBV29-1; D possibly corresponds to TRBD2 (5 bases). The V and J ends lost 6 bases and 4 bases respectively, with 11 bases between them. CDR1 is SQVTM and CDR2 is ANQGSEA in the germline V gene. The CDR3 runs 12 residues. DNA for the CDR3: TGCAGCGTATGGGGAGATCCAGATACGCAGTATTTT. Translated, it gives CSVWGDPDTQYF.

This chain's CDR3 is CASSLSGQGAYEQYF. The CDR3, as DNA: TGTGCCAGCAGCCTATCGGGACAGGGAGCCTACGAGCAGTACTTC. J is TRBJ2-7 and V is TRBV7-2; 9 bases match TRBD1. Germline CDR1 reads SGHTA; CDR2 reads FQGNSA. The CDR3 spans 15 residues. Unmatched junction bases numbered 7, after V lost 5 bases and J lost 2 bases.

The V gene is TRBV7-8, the J gene TRBJ1-3, with a weak D call TRBD1 (5 bases). Trimming removed 0 bases at V and 4 bases at J, with 13 bases between. The CDR3 is 16 amino acids. The germline V gene encodes CDR1 SGHVS and CDR2 FQNEAQ. The CDR3 DNA reads TGTGCCAGCAGCTTAGCGAAGGGACTGACCGGAAACACCATATATTTT. It is translated as CASSLAKGLTGNTIYF.

This chain uses TRBV10-3 with TRBJ1-6; TRBD1 matches 7 bases. The ends lost 8 bases at V and 7 bases at J; junction bases unmatched: 14. Germline CDR1 reads ENHRY; CDR2 reads SYGVKD. The CDR3 length is 16 residues. The CDR3 DNA follows: TGTGCCATCGGGGCTCGACAGGGAGAAGTGAATTCACCCCTCCACTTT. The encoded protein is CAIGARQGEVNSPLHF.

V gene TRBV4-2 combines with J gene TRBJ2-7, with D possibly being TRBD1 (5 bases). Per germline, CDR1 LGHNA and CDR2 YNFKEQ. V lost 1 base, J lost 3 bases, and 19 bases lay in between. This CDR3 has 17 residues. The CDR3 region is CASSQVDAGHSNYEQYF. CDR3 DNA: TGTGCCAGCAGCCAAGTGGATGCAGGGCACTCTAACTACGAGCAGTACTTC.

This chain uses TRBV27 with TRBJ1-2, with 9 bases lining up with TRBD1. The CDR3 extends over 12 amino acids. Per germline, CDR1 MNHEY and CDR2 SMNVEV (reference sequence). J lost 4 bases, V lost 8 bases, and 2 bases had no gene match. CDR3 sequence (DNA): TGTGCCAGCCTGGACAGGGGCTATGGCTACACCTTC. It encodes CASLDRGYGYTF.

This chain joins TRBV2 and TRBJ2-7, with TRBD2 as a possible D gene (5 bases). The CDR3 is 12 residues long. In germline, CDR1 is SNHLY, CDR2 FYNNEI. V gave up 10 bases and J gave up 2 bases, with 12 bases separating them. CDR3 DNA sequence: TGTGCCACCTTGAGGGCCACCTACGAGCAGTACTTC. The encoded protein is CATLRATYEQYF. Supplemented by reference TRBV2 and TRBJ2-7, the full variable domain reads EPEVTQTPSHQVTQMGQEVILRCVPISNHLYFYWYRQILGQKVEFLVSFYNNEISEKSEIFDDQFSVERPDGSNFTLKIRSTKLEDSAMYFCATLRATYEQYFGPGTRLTVT.

The chain is built from TRBV7-9 and TRBJ2-6; D uncertain. V lost 4 bases, J lost 0 bases, and 16 bases lay in between. The CDR3 is 18 amino acids. The germline gives CDR1 SEHNR, CDR2 FQNEAQ (reference sequence). The CDR3 bases are TGTGCCAGCAGCTCCTCCGGGTTAATAACCTCTGGGGCCAACGTCCTGACTTTC. Translating it yields CASSSSGLITSGANVLTF. Looking up the rest from reference TRBV7-9 and TRBJ2-6 gives the full variable domain: DTGVSQNPRHKITKRGQNVTFRCDPISEHNRLYWYRQTLGQGPEFLTYFQNEAQLEKSRLLSDRFSAERPKGSFSTLEIQRTEQGDSAMYLCASSSSGLITSGANVLTFGAGSRLTVL.

The chain links TRBV19 to TRBJ1-5, with 9 positions matching TRBD1. The CDR3 has 15 residues. J lost 3 bases, V lost 4 bases, and 4 bases had no gene match. Germline values: CDR1 LNHDA, CDR2 SQIVND (reference sequence). CDR3 sequence reads: CASSTDRGYNQPQHF. Written as DNA, the CDR3 is TGTGCCAGTAGTACGGACAGGGGTTACAATCAGCCCCAGCATTTT. The variable domain in full, completed from reference TRBV19 and TRBJ1-5, reads DGGITQSPKYLFRKEGQNVTLSCEQNLNHDAMYWYRQDPGQGLRLIYYSQIVNDFQKGDIAEGYSVSREKKESFPLTVTSAQKNPTAFYLCASSTDRGYNQPQHFGDGTRLSIL.

CDR3 residues: CASSFYRVSTEAFF. CDR3 in DNA: TGTGCCAGCAGCTTCTATAGAGTATCCACTGAAGCTTTCTTT. J is TRBJ1-1 and V is TRBV5-4, with D unresolved. This CDR3 contains 14 residues. Germline CDR1 and CDR2: SGHNT and YYREEE (reference sequence). Trimming pared 2 bases from V and 4 bases from J, leaving 12 bases between.

The gene calls are TRBV7-7 and TRBJ2-5; 7 nucleotides align to TRBD2. Germline V gene sequence: CDR1 SSHAT, CDR2 FNYEAQ (reference sequence). Trimming took 2 bases from V and 2 from J; bases not matched to a gene: 8. This CDR3 has 16 amino acids. CDR3 amino acids: CASSLPITSAQETQYF. CDR3 DNA: TGTGCCAGCAGCTTACCCATAACTAGCGCACAAGAGACCCAGTACTTC.

DNA of the CDR3: TGTGCCAGCAGCGTAAAACTCCGACAGGGCCGAAAGGCCAAAAACATTCAGTACTTC. This codes for CASSVKLRQGRKAKNIQYF. The chain combines TRBV5-6 with TRBJ2-4, with 7 bases identical to TRBD1. Trimming at V came to 4 bases and at J to 1 base, leaving 17 bases not matched to a gene. Germline V gene data show CDR1 as SGHDT and CDR2 as YYEEEE. The CDR3 is made up of 19 amino acids.

The J gene is TRBJ1-2, the V gene TRBV4-1; the D gene is possibly TRBD1 (6 bases). With 0 bases removed from V and 12 bases from J, the gap between germline ends came to 32 bases. The CDR3 sequence is 19 residues long. Germline V gene data show CDR1 as MGHRA and CDR2 as YSYEKL. The CDR3 protein is CASSQDPGGPPGVGGLDTF. CDR3 bases: TGCGCCAGCAGCCAAGACCCGGGGGGACCTCCCGGCGTAGGGGGATTAGACACCTTC.

This chain connects TRBV6-1 to TRBJ1-3; no definite D call. CDR1 is MNHNS and CDR2 is SASEGT in the germline V gene. V was cut by 1 base and J by 0 bases, with 16 bases left in between. This CDR3 has 18 amino acids. The CDR3 spells CASSEEFTYSLSGNTIYF. For the CDR3, the DNA is TGTGCCAGCAGTGAAGAATTCACTTACAGTCTCTCTGGAAACACCATATATTTT.

As to this clone: An end of the junction differs from the germline gene, which may be a read error. The rearrangement uses TRBV6-6 and TRBJ2-7; TRBD2 might be the D (7 bases). Germline CDR1 and CDR2: MNHNY and SVGAGI (reference sequence). The CDR3 is 15 residues long. CDR3 protein: CASSYAAGQSYGQYF. The CDR3 region has the DNA TGTGCCAGCAGTTACGCAGCGGGACAAAGTTACGGGCAGTACTTC.

The sample holds one count of this clone. The rearrangement joins TRBV28 to TRBJ1-5, with D perhaps matching TRBD1 (6 bases). Germline V lookup: CDR1 MDHEN, CDR2 SYDVKM. V was cut by 11 bases and J by 4 bases, with 12 bases left in between. This CDR3 is built from 12 residues. The CDR3 DNA follows: TGTGCCTCTGAACAGGGAAATCAGCCCCAGCATTTT. This encodes CASEQGNQPQHF.

V is TRBV6-5 and J is TRBJ2-7, with D maybe TRBD1 (5 bases). The CDR3 runs to 14 residues. The ends were cut back, 8 bases at V and 2 bases at J, with 16 bases in the middle. Germline assignment: CDR1 MNHEY and CDR2 SVGAGI. CDR3 DNA: TGTGCCAGCGGCGTGACAGTAGATACCTACGAGCAGTACTTC. It specifies CASGVTVDTYEQYF.